The clone carrying this T cell receptor beta chain was observed a handful of times. TCRdb reprocessed the RT-PCR reads via MiXCR and lists one record per CDR3 protein. This table has about a million distinct CDR3 sequences, roughly 17% appearing once. These data belong to a study of patients and donors after allogeneic stem cell transplantation. The germline gives CDR1 SQVTM, CDR2 ANQGSEA. The CDR3 length is 18 residues. The V end lost 0 bases, the J end lost 0 bases, and 15 bases lay between the germline ends. Sequenced: blood, either unsorted or a sorted T cell fraction (not recorded which). The receptor was isolated from a human donor who was either an allogeneic HSCT recipient or a stem cell or donor lymphocyte infusion donor (not recorded which). It is not recorded whose cells these are; they may come from a transplant donor. The V gene is TRBV29-1, the J gene TRBJ2-6, with D possibly matching TRBD1 (6 bases). CDR3 region: CSVEDYGGFTSGANVLTF. The CDR3 DNA follows: TGCAGCGTTGAAGATTATGGGGGCTTTACCTCTGGGGCCAACGTCCTGACTTTC.